The 2 T cell receptor beta chains in this list originate from one sample, sequenced in a study of technical replicates of blood from a few donors. Data came from immunoSEQ multiplex PCR; TCRdb stores just in-frame clones and leaves some out. The data show approximately 79,000 clones, with about 96% seen just once and about 0.3% held by the top ten. Specimen: T cells isolated from PBMCs. Receptors were obtained from a human donor in good health.

This clone was detected only a few times. The rearrangement uses TRBV14 and TRBJ2-3; the match to TRBD2 covers 10 bases. CDR3 size: 17 residues. The junction had 7 bases not matched to a gene; V was cut back by 0 bases and J by 4 bases. Germline CDR1 and CDR2: SGHDN and FVKESK. CDR3 region: CASSQDRAGGPADTQYF. CDR3 DNA: TGTGCCAGCAGCCAAGATAGAGCGGGAGGGCCTGCAGATACGCAGTATTTT.

The J gene is TRBJ1-1, the V gene TRBV7-9; D gene ambiguous. This CDR3 comprises 15 residues. V dropped 2 bases and J dropped 5 bases, with 15 bases sitting between them. Germline lookup yields CDR1 SEHNR and CDR2 FQNEAQ (reference sequence). The CDR3 loop is CASSLRDGEETEAFF. CDR3 nucleotide sequence: TGTGCCAGCAGCTTAAGAGACGGGGAAGAGACTGAAGCTTTCTTT.